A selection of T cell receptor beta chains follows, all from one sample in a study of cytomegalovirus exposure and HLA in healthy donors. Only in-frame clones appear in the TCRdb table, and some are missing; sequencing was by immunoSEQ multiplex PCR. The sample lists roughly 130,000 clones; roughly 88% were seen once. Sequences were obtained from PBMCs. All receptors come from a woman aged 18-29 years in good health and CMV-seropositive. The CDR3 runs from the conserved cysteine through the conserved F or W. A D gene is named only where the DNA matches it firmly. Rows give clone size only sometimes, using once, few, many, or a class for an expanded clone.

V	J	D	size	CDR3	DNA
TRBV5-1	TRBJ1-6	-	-	CASSFGAPGDSPLHF	TGCGCCAGCAGCTTCGGCGCCCCCGGGGATTCACCCCTCCACTTT
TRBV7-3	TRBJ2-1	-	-	CASSLIVRDEQFF	TGTGCCAGCAGCTTAATAGTGAGGGATGAGCAGTTCTTC
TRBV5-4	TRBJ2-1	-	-	CASSLKGSPDNEQFF	TGTGCCAGCAGCTTGAAGGGGTCCCCCGACAATGAGCAGTTCTTC
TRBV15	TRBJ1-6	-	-	CATNPGPNSPLHF	TGTGCCACCAATCCAGGGCCAAATTCACCCCTCCACTTT
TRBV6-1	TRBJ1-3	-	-	CASSPRGSSGNTIYF	TGTGCCAGCAGTCCACGGGGTTCCTCTGGAAACACCATATATTTT
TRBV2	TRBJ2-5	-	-	CASSERQFTLEQYF	TGTGCCAGCAGTGAAAGGCAATTTACGTTGGAGCAGTACTTC
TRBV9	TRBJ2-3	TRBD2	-	CASSPPLRTSGISTDTQYF	TGTGCCAGCAGCCCGCCCCTTCGGACTAGCGGGATAAGCACAGATACGCAGTATTTT
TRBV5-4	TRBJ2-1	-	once	CASSWGFAGEQFF	TGTGCCAGCAGCTGGGGGTTCGCGGGAGAGCAGTTCTTC
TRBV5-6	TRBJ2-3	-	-	CASSLGGYTQYF	TGTGCCAGCAGCTTGGGGGGCTATACGCAGTATTTT
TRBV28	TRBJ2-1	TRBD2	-	CASSLWGLAGGNEQFF	TGTGCCAGCAGTTTATGGGGACTAGCGGGCGGCAATGAGCAGTTCTTC
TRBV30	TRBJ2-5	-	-	CAWDKRETQYF	TGTGCCTGGGATAAGCGAGAGACCCAGTACTTC
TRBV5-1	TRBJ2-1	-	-	CASSLGAGDYNEQFF	TGCGCCAGCAGCTTGGGGGCAGGGGACTACAATGAGCAGTTCTTC
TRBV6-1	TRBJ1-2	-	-	CASSGAGYTF	TGTGCCAGCAGTGGGGCTGGCTACACCTTC
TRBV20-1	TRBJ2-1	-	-	CSAALGDEQFF	TGCAGTGCCGCACTGGGCGACGAGCAGTTCTTC
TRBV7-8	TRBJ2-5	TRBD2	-	CASSLGAGGPFETQYF	TGTGCCAGCAGCTTAGGAGCGGGGGGGCCTTTTGAGACCCAGTACTTC
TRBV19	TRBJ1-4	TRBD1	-	CASSTTGGAYEKLFF	TGTGCCAGTAGTACCACAGGGGGCGCGTATGAAAAACTGTTTTTT
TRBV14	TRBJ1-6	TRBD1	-	CAITTGTNSPLHF	TGTGCCATCACGACAGGGACGAATTCACCCCTCCACTTT
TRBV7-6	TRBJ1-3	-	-	CASSLGSGGNTIYF	TGTGCCAGCAGCTTAGGCAGCGGAGGAAACACCATATATTTT
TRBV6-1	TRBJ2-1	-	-	CASSSASVGGNEQFF	TGTGCCAGCAGTTCCGCCTCAGTCGGCGGCAATGAGCAGTTCTTC
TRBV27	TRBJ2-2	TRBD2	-	CASSLRLAGGVGELFF	TGTGCCAGCAGTTTAAGACTAGCGGGGGGGGTCGGGGAGCTGTTTTTT
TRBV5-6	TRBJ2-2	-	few	CASSLAGAGNSGELFF	TGTGCCAGCAGCTTGGCCGGTGCGGGGAATTCCGGGGAGCTGTTTTTT
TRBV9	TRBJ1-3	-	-	CASSVSRTSSLTGNTIYF	TGTGCCAGCAGCGTCAGTCGTACCTCCTCCTTAACTGGAAACACCATATATTTT